The 10 T cell receptor beta chains reported below all come from one sample, sequenced in a study of T cells in Graves' hyperthyroidism and ophthalmopathy. RNA transcripts yielded amplified TCR beta CDR3 regions. The TCR CDR3 was amplified in a first-round RT-PCR using the HTBI primer set. TCRdb analysed the multiplex PCR reads with MiXCR anew, one entry per CDR3 protein. The sample includes roughly 400,000 distinct CDR3 sequences, about an eighth seen only once; the top ten take 25% to 30%. What was sequenced was blood. Receptors were obtained from a man aged 45-65 years with Graves' ophthalmopathy.

This clonotype was found many times. The chain links TRBV10-3 to TRBJ2-7; perhaps TRBD1 as D (5 bases). Germline V lookup: CDR1 ENHRY, CDR2 SYGVKD. This CDR3 region has 14 residues. The ends were cut back, 6 bases at V and 3 bases at J, with 15 bases in the middle. The CDR3 loop is CAIRPQQDIYEQYF. The CDR3 region has the DNA TGTGCCATCAGACCACAACAGGATATCTACGAGCAGTACTTC.

The table lists this clonotype with a few counts. The gene calls are TRBV12-3 or TRBV12-4 and TRBJ2-3, with D hard to call. This CDR3 region has 14 residues. Trimming stripped 3 bases from V and 1 base from J, with 8 bases between. This chain's CDR3 is CASSFKRGTDTQYF. Written as DNA, the CDR3 is TGTGCCAGCAGTTTTAAGCGAGGCACAGATACGCAGTATTTT.

The CDR3 is CASSSRQSDMNTEAFF. The DNA of the CDR3 is TGTGCCAGCAGCTCACGACAGAGCGACATGAACACTGAAGCTTTCTTT. The genes are TRBV5-4 and TRBJ1-1; weak D call: TRBD1 (5 bases). The germline V and J ends were trimmed by 3 bases and 0 bases, with 15 bases remaining between them. The CDR3 runs to 16 residues. Germline V CDR1 and CDR2: SGHNT, YYREEE (reference sequence).

In this sample, this clonotype turned up many times. V gene TRBV27 combines with J gene TRBJ2-7; 14 bases line up with TRBD2. The V gene's germline CDR1 is MNHEY and CDR2 SMNVEV (reference sequence). The J segment lost 4 bases and the V segment lost 4 bases, leaving 3 bases of the junction unmatched. This CDR3 has 15 residues. The CDR3 loop is CASSSTSGRAYEQYF. CDR3 nucleotides: TGTGCCAGCAGTTCGACTAGCGGGAGGGCGTACGAGCAGTACTTC.

This clonotype was seen a few times. The V gene is TRBV5-8, the J gene TRBJ2-2; weak D call: TRBD2 (6 bases). The V gene's germline CDR1 is SGHTS and CDR2 YDEGEE. V lost 7 bases to trimming and J lost 3 bases, with 7 bases between them. The CDR3 is made up of 12 amino acids. The CDR3 region is CASSGDTGELFF. In DNA, the CDR3 is TGTGCCAGCTCGGGGGACACCGGGGAGCTGTTTTTT.

This clonotype was counted only a few times. This chain uses TRBV4-1 with TRBJ2-5; 9 bases agree with TRBD2. Germline V gene data show CDR1 as MGHRA and CDR2 as YSYEKL. The CDR3 length is 15 residues. The J segment lost 1 base and the V segment lost 3 bases, leaving 3 bases of the junction unmatched. The CDR3 is CASSQRGGTQETQYF. DNA for the CDR3: TGCGCCAGCAGCCAGCGGGGGGGAACCCAAGAGACCCAGTACTTC.

This clonotype was counted only a few times. The chain combines TRBV20-1 with TRBJ2-7, with 7 nucleotides matching TRBD1. The ends lost 0 bases at V and 5 bases at J; junction bases unmatched: 4. Germline CDR1 reads DFQATT; CDR2 reads SNEGSKA (reference sequence). The CDR3 length is 13 residues. Here the CDR3 DNA reads TGCAGTGCTAGAGACCGACAGGGCCACGAGCAGTACTTC. Translated: CSARDRQGHEQYF.

This clonotype showed up many times. This chain links TRBV30 with TRBJ1-1; weak D call: TRBD1 (5 bases). CDR1 is GTSNPN, CDR2 SVGIG, per germline (reference sequence). The CDR3 is 11 amino acids. V was trimmed by 1 base and J by 7 bases, leaving 7 bases between them. The CDR3, as DNA: TGTGCCTGGAGTGCGGGGGGTGAAGCTTTCTTT. Protein sequence: CAWSAGGEAFF.

This clonotype has at least ten counts. The chain combines TRBV30 with TRBJ1-2; TRBD1 matches at 7 bases. V shed 2 bases, J shed 7 bases, and the junction held 7 bases outside the gene matches. This CDR3 is built from 13 residues. Germline V CDR1 and CDR2: GTSNPN, SVGIG (reference sequence). As DNA, the CDR3 is TGTGCCTGGAGTCCGACAGGGATTGTTGGCTACACCTTC. Translated, it gives CAWSPTGIVGYTF.

This clonotype was seen many times. The V gene is TRBV11-2, the J gene TRBJ2-1, with a possible D match to TRBD2 (5 bases). Per germline, CDR1 SGHAT and CDR2 FQNNGV. The CDR3 has 14 amino acids. V was pared by 2 bases and J by 4 bases, with 9 bases between. The CDR3 is CASSLKTGYNEQFF. Here the CDR3 DNA reads TGTGCCAGCAGCTTAAAAACGGGATACAATGAGCAGTTCTTC.